These 8 T cell receptor beta chains came from one sample sequenced in a study of shared clonotypes between healthy human individuals (dated by TCRdb to about 2020). Library construction relied on the immunoSEQ multiplex PCR assay. TCRdb took over this immuneACCESS table, retaining in-frame rearrangements with V and J assigned. Such tables are incomplete; in checked studies, under half of the missing clones stem from an unresolved V gene, and the remainder is unexplained. Here the sample has about 1 million clones; around 75% occur a single time. Over 1.3% of the sample lies in the top ten. Specimen: memory CD4+ T cells sorted from blood. The cell subset or site label, as the study defines it: CD45RA-negative fraction. The origin of the receptors is a young man in good health.

This rearrangement joins TRBV6-1 to TRBJ1-5; 7 positions match TRBD1. J lost 2 bases, V lost 4 bases, and 5 bases had no gene match. The CDR3 is made up of 15 amino acids. Germline loops: CDR1 MNHNS, CDR2 SASEGT. The CDR3 DNA reads as TGTGCCAGCAGTGGACAGGGCCAGGGCAATCAGCCCCAGCATTTT. Its protein is CASSGQGQGNQPQHF.

The chain carries TRBV19 and TRBJ2-1, with TRBD1 matching 12 bases. CDR1 is LNHDA and CDR2 is SQIVND in the germline V gene (reference sequence). The CDR3 runs to 15 residues. The V and J ends lost 4 bases and 10 bases, in that order; junction bases with no gene match: 8. The CDR3 DNA reads TGTGCCAGTAGTACCGTAGGGACAGGGGGCGAAGAGCAGTTCTTC. This encodes CASSTVGTGGEEQFF.

CDR3 sequence: CASSPAGRVYGYTF. CDR3 in DNA: TGTGCCAGCTCACCGGCAGGGAGGGTGTATGGCTACACCTTC. The genes are TRBV18 and TRBJ1-2, with D possibly TRBD1 on 5 matching bases. V lost 3 bases to trimming and J lost 5 bases, with 13 bases between them. The germline V gene encodes CDR1 KGHSH and CDR2 LQKENI. The CDR3 runs to 14 residues.

The J gene is TRBJ2-1, the V gene TRBV29-1; 12 bases line up with TRBD2. With V trimmed by 4 bases and J by 5 bases, 3 bases remained unmatched. Germline lookup yields CDR1 SQVTM and CDR2 ANQGSEA. This CDR3 has 14 residues. The CDR3, as DNA: TGCAGCGTTGGTCTAGCGGGAGGGAACAATGAGCAGTTCTTC. Its translation is CSVGLAGGNNEQFF.

This chain joins TRBV11-1 and TRBJ2-7; a weak D match, TRBD2 (5 bases). Germline CDR1 reads SGHAT; CDR2 reads FQDESV (reference sequence). V dropped 1 base and J dropped 5 bases, with 18 bases sitting between them. The length of the CDR3 is 16 residues. CDR3 amino acids: CASSLGRTDPGNEQYF. Here the CDR3 DNA reads TGTGCCAGCAGCTTAGGCCGGACGGACCCCGGGAACGAGCAGTACTTC.

J is TRBJ1-2 and V is TRBV7-8, with 12 bases fitting TRBD1. The CDR3 has 19 residues. Germline CDR1 SGHVS, CDR2 FQNEAQ. V lost 0 bases and J lost 2; bases outside the gene matches: 10. The CDR3 DNA reads as TGTGCCAGCAGCTTAGCCCCCGGGACAGGGGGCGCGAGGAACTATGGCTACACCTTC. This codes for CASSLAPGTGGARNYGYTF.

The chain links TRBV4-1 to TRBJ1-4; D might be TRBD1 (6 bases). This CDR3 is 15 amino acids long. Deletions cut 3 bases from V and 7 bases from J, with 15 bases between. In germline, CDR1 is MGHRA, CDR2 YSYEKL. As DNA, the CDR3 is TGCGCCAGCAGCCAGCAGACAGGCCCAGGTGAAAAACTGTTTTTT. Translation: CASSQQTGPGEKLFF.

This clone appeared a single time. This chain joins TRBV9 and TRBJ2-7; either TRBD1 or TRBD2 may fit D (5 bases each). Germline values: CDR1 SGDLS, CDR2 YYNGEE. This CDR3 spans 15 amino acids. Trimming cost V 1 base and J 3 bases, with 14 bases left between them. CDR3 DNA: TGTGCCAGCAGCGTACGGGCTAGAGGGGACTACGAGCAGTACTTC. Encoded protein: CASSVRARGDYEQYF.